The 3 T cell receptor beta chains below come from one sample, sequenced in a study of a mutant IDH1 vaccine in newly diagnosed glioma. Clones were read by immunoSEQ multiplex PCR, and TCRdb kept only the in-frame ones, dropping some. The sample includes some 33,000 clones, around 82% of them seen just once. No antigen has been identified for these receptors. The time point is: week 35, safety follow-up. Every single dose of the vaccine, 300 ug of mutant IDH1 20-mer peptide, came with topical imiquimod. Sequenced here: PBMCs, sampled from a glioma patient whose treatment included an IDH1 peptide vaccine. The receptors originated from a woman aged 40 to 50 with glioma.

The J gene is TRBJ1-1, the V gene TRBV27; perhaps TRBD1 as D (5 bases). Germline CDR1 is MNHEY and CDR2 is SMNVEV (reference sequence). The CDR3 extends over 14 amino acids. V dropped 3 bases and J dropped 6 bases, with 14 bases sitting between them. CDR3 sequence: CASSFSTGTAEAFF. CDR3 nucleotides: TGTGCCAGCAGTTTCTCAACCGGGACCGCTGAAGCTTTCTTT.

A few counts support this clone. The CDR3 DNA reads TGTGCCAGCAGTTTAATATCCCCCCGACAGGGCTCTTCACCCCTCCACTTT. Its translation is CASSLISPRQGSSPLHF. This chain connects TRBV27 to TRBJ1-6; the match to TRBD1 covers 7 bases. Germline CDR1 reads MNHEY; CDR2 reads SMNVEV (reference sequence). The trim removed 2 bases at V and 9 bases at J, leaving 13 bases unmatched. The CDR3 totals 17 residues.

This CDR3 is CASSEEGRGEQFF. The CDR3 bases are TGCGCCAGCAGTGAAGAGGGGCGGGGTGAGCAGTTCTTC. The chain joins TRBV10-2 to TRBJ2-1; D perhaps matches TRBD2 (6 bases). V lost 3 bases to trimming and J lost 9 bases, with 12 bases between them. This CDR3 is built from 13 residues. Germline V gives CDR1 WSHSY, CDR2 SAAADI.